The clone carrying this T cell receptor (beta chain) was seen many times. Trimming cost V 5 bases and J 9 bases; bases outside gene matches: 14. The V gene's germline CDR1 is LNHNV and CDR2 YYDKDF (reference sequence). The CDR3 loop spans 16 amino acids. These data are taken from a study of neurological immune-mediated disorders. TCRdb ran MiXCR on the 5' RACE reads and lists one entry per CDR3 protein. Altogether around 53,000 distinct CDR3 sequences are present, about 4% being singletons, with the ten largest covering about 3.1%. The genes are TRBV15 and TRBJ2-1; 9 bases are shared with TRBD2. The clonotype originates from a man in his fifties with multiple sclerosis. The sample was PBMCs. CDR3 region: CATSPPGTSSPGEQFF. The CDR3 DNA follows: TGTGCCACCAGCCCCCCCGGGACTAGCAGCCCTGGTGAGCAGTTCTTC.